Each of the 23 T cell receptor beta chains below was sequenced from the same sample in a study of siplizumab effects on memory and regulatory T cells. The data were produced by immunoSEQ multiplex PCR, yet TCRdb's version contains in-frame clones alone and is incomplete. The sample lists about 110,000 clones; 90% to 95% were seen once. The sequencing input was Tregs sorted from blood. All receptors come from a human donor in good health.

The chain joins TRBV7-2 to TRBJ1-2, with 7 bases that match TRBD1. The CDR3 covers 15 residues. Germline V gene lookup returns CDR1 SGHTA and CDR2 FQGNSA. The V gene end was trimmed by 3 bases and the J gene end by 4 bases; junction bases not matched to a gene: 8. CDR3 sequence reads: CASSFSTGRSYGYTF. DNA of the CDR3: TGTGCCAGCAGCTTTTCGACAGGGAGAAGCTATGGCTACACCTTC.

This chain joins TRBV18 and TRBJ1-1; D perhaps matches TRBD1 (5 bases). Between the trimmed V and J ends, which lost 3 bases and 5 bases, there was a span of 16 bases. The CDR3 extends over 15 amino acids. The germline gives CDR1 KGHSH, CDR2 LQKENI. CDR3 sequence (DNA): TGTGCCAGCTCACCCCGACAGAAATCCGGGACTGAAGCTTTCTTT. This codes for CASSPRQKSGTEAFF.

In this sample, this clone turned up once. The V and J genes are TRBV5-6 and TRBJ1-1; D might be TRBD1 (6 bases). The CDR3 has 14 amino acids. Germline lookup yields CDR1 SGHDT and CDR2 YYEEEE. V gave up 4 bases and J gave up 0 bases, with 10 bases separating them. CDR3 DNA sequence: TGTGCCAGCAGCCCCAGGGGCCTGAACACTGAAGCTTTCTTT. Amino acid sequence: CASSPRGLNTEAFF.

Turning to this clone: Relative to the germline gene, one junction end is altered; a read error may explain this. The chain joins TRBV5-7 to TRBJ1-5, with 10 bases that match TRBD1. Being an ORF, TRBV5-7 has a function that is uncertain. The CDR3 totals 15 residues. CDR3 protein: CASRFRQGANQPQHF. In nucleotides, the CDR3 is TGTGCCAGCCGCTTCAGACAGGGGGCAAATCAGCCCCAGCATTTT.

The gene calls are TRBV6-6 and TRBJ1-2, with D hard to call. The V gene lost 3 bases and the J gene lost 5 bases, with 10 bases spanning the gap. The CDR3 sequence is 13 residues long. Germline assignment: CDR1 MNHNY and CDR2 SVGAGI (reference sequence). The CDR3 region has the DNA TGTGCCAGCAGTTATGAAGGGAGATATGGCTACACCTTC. Amino acids: CASSYEGRYGYTF.

The chain links TRBV11-3 to TRBJ1-1, with 7 bases aligning to TRBD1. CDR3 size: 14 residues. Germline-derived CDR1 and CDR2 are SGHNT and YENEEA. Trimming took 4 bases from V and 4 from J; bases not matched to a gene: 6. DNA of the CDR3: TGTGCCAGCAGCTCGAGACAGGGTGGCACTGAAGCTTTCTTT. Translation gives CASSSRQGGTEAFF.

The rearrangement uses TRBV19 and TRBJ1-5, with TRBD1 as a possible D gene (5 bases). Deletions cut 3 bases from V and 3 bases from J, with 15 bases between. Germline CDR1 is LNHDA and CDR2 is SQIVND (reference sequence). The CDR3 is made up of 16 amino acids. DNA of the CDR3: TGTGCCAGTAGTATGGTGTGGAGACAGCTCAATCAGCCCCAGCATTTT. Translated: CASSMVWRQLNQPQHF.

This rearrangement joins TRBV6-5 to TRBJ2-3, with D uncertain. The CDR3 sequence is 13 residues long. V was cut by 0 bases and J by 11 bases, with 12 bases left in between. CDR1 is MNHEY and CDR2 is SVGAGI in the germline V gene. CDR3 sequence: CASSYSVGLGQYF. In nucleotides, the CDR3 is TGTGCCAGCAGTTACTCAGTAGGGTTGGGGCAGTATTTT.

V usage is TRBV4-1 and J usage is TRBJ2-2; no clear D gene. There are 14 residues in the CDR3. Germline values: CDR1 MGHRA, CDR2 YSYEKL. V was cut by 1 base and J by 6 bases, with 9 bases left in between. Written as DNA, the CDR3 is TGCGCCAGCAGCCAAGCCTCGTGGTCCGGGGAGCTGTTTTTT. Its translation is CASSQASWSGELFF.

The V and J genes are TRBV7-9 and TRBJ2-2, with unresolved D. V gave up 3 bases and J gave up 3 bases, with 5 bases separating them. This CDR3 is 13 amino acids long. Germline loops: CDR1 SEHNR, CDR2 FQNEAQ (reference sequence). This chain's CDR3 is CASSFRDTGELFF. CDR3 nucleotide sequence: TGTGCCAGCAGCTTTAGGGACACCGGGGAGCTGTTTTTT.

This chain links TRBV5-8 with TRBJ1-5, with D hard to call. There are 14 residues in the CDR3. V lost 2 bases and J lost 0, with 6 bases in between. Germline CDR1 SGHTS, CDR2 YDEGEE. The CDR3, as DNA: TGTGCCAGCAGCTTTGGAGATAGCAATCAGCCCCAGCATTTT. Translating it yields CASSFGDSNQPQHF.

The chain carries TRBV19 and TRBJ2-4; 8 nucleotides line up with TRBD2. The germline V gene has CDR1 LNHDA and CDR2 SQIVND (reference sequence). After removal of 5 bases from V and 8 bases from J, the junction contained 5 bases not matched to a gene. The CDR3 has 13 amino acids. For the CDR3, the DNA is TGTGCCAGTAGTCCCCGGCGGGGGGACATTCAGTACTTC. It yields the protein CASSPRRGDIQYF.

This rearrangement joins TRBV5-1 to TRBJ1-1, with D maybe TRBD1 (5 bases). The CDR3 is 12 amino acids. V lost 4 bases and J 10 bases, leaving 14 bases between the germline ends. Germline V lookup: CDR1 SGHRS, CDR2 YFSETQ. CDR3 amino acids: CASSPQGGVAFF. The CDR3 coding sequence is TGCGCCAGCAGCCCCCAGGGAGGTGTAGCTTTCTTT.

The rearrangement links TRBV9 to TRBJ2-3, with D unclear. The germline V and J ends were trimmed by 0 bases and 6 bases, with 17 bases remaining between them. Germline V gene lookup returns CDR1 SGDLS and CDR2 YYNGEE. The CDR3 loop spans 16 amino acids. The CDR3 DNA is TGTGCCAGCAGCGTAGGGGTCGGTTGGGTCAGGGATACGCAGTATTTT. This gives the protein CASSVGVGWVRDTQYF.

The V call is TRBV6-5, the J call TRBJ2-1, with D possibly being TRBD1 or TRBD2 (6 bases each). Per germline, CDR1 MNHEY and CDR2 SVGAGI. Trimming took off 0 bases at V and 9 bases at J, with 12 bases between the two ends. The CDR3 length is 14 residues. In DNA, the CDR3 is TGTGCCAGCAGTTACTCGTTTCCGGGGGCTGAGCAGTTCTTC. Translated, it gives CASSYSFPGAEQFF.

The V call is TRBV6-5, the J call TRBJ2-1, with D possibly being TRBD2 (6 bases). Germline V gene lookup returns CDR1 MNHEY and CDR2 SVGAGI. V gave up 4 bases and J gave up 5 bases, with 15 bases separating them. There are 15 residues in the CDR3. As DNA, the CDR3 is TGTGCCAGCAGTTCGGTGGACTATCCTCACAATGAGCAGTTCTTC. Protein sequence: CASSSVDYPHNEQFF.

The V gene is TRBV6-5, the J gene TRBJ2-1, with 10 bases aligning to TRBD2. V shed 0 bases and J 7 bases; nucleotides not matched to a gene: 3. CDR1 and CDR2 (germline): MNHEY, SVGAGI. The CDR3 is 15 residues long. As DNA, the CDR3 is TGTGCCAGCAGTTACTCCCTAGCGGGAGAGAATGAGCAGTTCTTC. Translated, it gives CASSYSLAGENEQFF.

The J gene is TRBJ2-4, the V gene TRBV20-1; the D is unclear. Trimming removed 0 bases from V and 8 bases from J, with 5 bases in between. The germline V gene encodes CDR1 DFQATT and CDR2 SNEGSKA (reference sequence). CDR3 length: 11 amino acids. For the CDR3, the DNA is TGCAGTGCTAGAGATTTCCACATTCAGTACTTC. Amino acids: CSARDFHIQYF.

CDR3 DNA: TGTGCCAGCAGCTTCCGACCAGGGGGCAACTATGGCTACACCTTC. This sequence encodes CASSFRPGGNYGYTF. The V gene is TRBV7-9, the J gene TRBJ1-2, with TRBD1 matching 8 bases. CDR3 size: 15 residues. V lost 3 bases and J lost 2; bases outside the gene matches: 5. CDR1 is SEHNR and CDR2 is FQNEAQ in the germline V gene (reference sequence).

The chain employs TRBV5-3 and TRBJ1-2; D remains ambiguous. TRBV5-3 is labeled an ORF, and its function is uncertain. Trimming stripped 10 bases from V and 8 bases from J, with 24 bases between. CDR3 length: 14 amino acids. Here the CDR3 reads CAGVVGRLLGGYTF. CDR3 bases: TGTGCCGGAGTAGTAGGGCGCCTTTTAGGAGGCTACACCTTC.

V usage is TRBV18 and J usage is TRBJ1-1; 7 bases line up with TRBD1. The trim removed 4 bases at V and 0 bases at J, leaving 5 bases unmatched. CDR1 and CDR2 (germline): KGHSH, LQKENI. This CDR3 comprises 15 residues. DNA of the CDR3: TGTGCCAGCTCACAATCAGGGGGTATGAACACTGAAGCTTTCTTT. The encoded protein is CASSQSGGMNTEAFF.

The chain employs TRBV5-1 and TRBJ2-7, with D maybe TRBD2 (6 bases). This CDR3 is 13 amino acids long. V was cut by 4 bases and J by 2 bases, with 10 bases left in between. In germline, CDR1 is SGHRS, CDR2 YFSETQ. The CDR3 spells CASSGGLTYEQYF. The CDR3 bases are TGCGCCAGCAGCGGGGGACTCACCTACGAGCAGTACTTC.

The CDR3 DNA sequence: TGTGCCAGCAGTGGGGGCAGAGCTCAGCCCCAGCATTTT. The encoded protein is CASSGGRAQPQHF. The chain links TRBV2 to TRBJ1-5; a possible D gene is TRBD1 (5 bases). Trimming left V 4 bases short and J 6 bases short, with 10 bases between. Germline V CDR1 and CDR2: SNHLY, FYNNEI. The CDR3 contains 13 residues.